This TCR beta chain stems from a study of blood T cell repertoires in COVID-19. About the study: T cells, B-cell-depleted T cells, or PBMCs supplied cDNA or gDNA.

With 7 bases clipped from V and 4 bases from J, the junction kept 7 bases outside the gene matches. This CDR3 is built from 15 residues. Germline loops: CDR1 MNHEY, CDR2 SMNVEV (reference sequence). Authors' analysis steps: The authors estimated nucleated cell counts from reference gene primer amplification. The data were produced by immunoSEQ multiplex PCR, yet TCRdb's version contains in-frame clones alone and is incomplete. Clone size and the V and J calls come from that table; the DNA yielded D and trimming. The data show some 350,000 clones, around 91% seen once. Sequencing was done on a sample of peripheral blood. This TCR came from a woman in her late teens or twenties who had recovered from COVID-19. The chain uses TRBV27 and TRBJ2-4, with 10 bases that match TRBD2. The CDR3 loop reads CASKAGGPTKNIQYF. The CDR3 DNA sequence: TGTGCCAGCAAAGCGGGGGGGCCGACAAAAAACATTCAGTACTTC.